This TCR beta chain was documented in a study of CD8 T cells in Susac syndrome (dated by TCRdb to about 2019). A note on the overall study: Whether CD8+ T cell activation and differentiation in Susac syndrome was antigen driven was tested using repertoire sequencing. The paper as a whole reports these results and caveats: The number of individuals in the TCR sequencing and HLA analysis was recognized as being relatively small.

RNA was extracted using the RNeasy kit, and about 0.45 to 1 microgram was reverse transcribed with random hexamers. The immunoSEQ multiplex PCR assay, covering 54 Vbeta and 13 Jbeta segments, was used to amplify TCR beta CDR3 regions. PCR amplification bias was corrected by using a synthetic template baseline for primer optimization and computational correction. Regarding the original processing steps: Only productive sequences were kept, with reads annotated to V, D and J genes according to IMGT and analyzed in immunoSEQ Analyzer. Clonality was calculated as one minus the Shannon entropy normalized by log2 of the number of productive unique sequences. For each patient and control, public and private clones were evaluated within the 100 most prevalent clones. Clones were defined as Susac-specific if absent from the healthy and MS cohorts, from roughly 1,100 published viral clones and from other ImmuneACCESS disease sequences. Using fastp at Q25 and MiXCR, TCRdb reprocessed the public reads and kept productive beta chains. Each CDR3 protein appears once, grouped with its most common genes and DNA. In this record, the V and J calls reflect TCRdb's handling and not the investigators' own analysis. For this sample there are 150,000 or so distinct CDR3 sequences; around 94% appear just once. Over 0.12% of the sample is held by the ten biggest clonotypes.

Peripheral blood CD8+ and CD4+ T cells from healthy donors, Susac syndrome patients and multiple sclerosis patients were profiled using high-throughput TCR beta sequencing. Healthy donors were included as age- and sex-matched controls. Bulk CD8+ and CD4+ T cells were purified by magnetic negative isolation, while CD8+ TEMRA cells were enriched using FACS. Blood was drawn into EDTA tubes, processed within 24 hours, and PBMCs were isolated by density gradient centrifugation. PBMCs destined for TCR sequencing were cryopreserved in liquid nitrogen and later thawed in a 37 °C water bath. A purity of at least 90% was achieved for sorted or isolated CD4+, CD8+ and CD8+ TEMRA cells. In the case of this clonotype: No antigen is known for it. The record has no base qualities; no much larger clone is one base away.

The junction carries 14 bases between V and J, which are trimmed by 7 bases and 8 bases respectively. Measured from the cysteine to the phenylalanine, the CDR3 is 12 residues long. Of all the DNA, just the CDR3 is kept, 36 bases in frame from base 1. The sample comprised CD4+ T cells from PBMCs. This chain joins TRBV12-3 or TRBV12-4 to TRBJ1-2; the D gene is perhaps TRBD1, from 5 matching bases. The receptor's source is a human donor in good health. The CDR3: CASTPARGGYTF. The sequence in DNA is TGTGCCAGCACCCCAGCCCGGGGGGGCTACACCTTC.